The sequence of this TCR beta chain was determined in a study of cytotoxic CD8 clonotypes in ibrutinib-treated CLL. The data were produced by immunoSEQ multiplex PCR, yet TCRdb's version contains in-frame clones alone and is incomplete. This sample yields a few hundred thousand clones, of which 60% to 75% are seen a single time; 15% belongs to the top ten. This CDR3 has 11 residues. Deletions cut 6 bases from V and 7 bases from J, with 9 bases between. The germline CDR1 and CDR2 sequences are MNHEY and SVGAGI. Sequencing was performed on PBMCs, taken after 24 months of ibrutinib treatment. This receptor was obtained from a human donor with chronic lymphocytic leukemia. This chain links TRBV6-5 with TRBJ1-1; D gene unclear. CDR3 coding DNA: TGTGCCAGCAGGGGCGGCGTTGAAGCTTTCTTT. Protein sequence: CASRGGVEAFF.